This T cell receptor (beta chain) was found in a study of Graves' ophthalmopathy and Graves' hyperthyroidism (dated by TCRdb to 2016 to 2019). Background on the whole study: Peripheral blood was collected before any treatment was given, at the time of initial diagnosis. The study used TCR beta repertoire signatures to distinguish Graves' ophthalmopathy from Graves' hyperthyroidism and to predict progression to ophthalmopathy. In total, approximately 140 blood samples were TCR-sequenced: 43 ophthalmopathy, some 75 hyperthyroidism and some 17 hyperthyroidism-to-ophthalmopathy patients. To explore V-J signatures that separate ophthalmopathy from hyperthyroidism, a discovery set of about a hundred patients was enrolled, consisting of 40 to 45 with ophthalmopathy and about 60 with stable hyperthyroidism. The independent validation cohort included roughly 19 hyperthyroidism patients plus 17 patients who later progressed from hyperthyroidism to ophthalmopathy. In more than five hyperthyroidism patients, T-cell repertoires of thyroid tissue and blood were compared. Following sample collection, hyperthyroidism patients were given methimazole at a starting dose of 30 mg daily, and ophthalmopathy patients were given high-dose intravenous methylprednisolone.

TCR beta CDR3 regions were amplified from RNA transcripts for repertoire sequencing. A first-round RT-PCR used HTBI primers with the Qiagen OneStep RT-PCR kit, followed by a second-round multiplex PCR, size selection and purification. The libraries underwent paired-end sequencing with 100 bp reads on an Illumina HiSeq2000. From the authors' description of their analysis: SOAPnuke was used to process the reads, throwing out any read that had adapters, had uncalled bases, had a mean Phred below 15, or lacked an exact constant-primer or identifier match. COPE v1.2.5 was used to merge the high-quality paired reads. Each unique nucleotide sequence was treated as a clonotype, and MiTCR v1.1 was used to align the clonotypes to the IMGT TRB V, D and J references. The analysis was limited to V-J combinations with a frequency above 0.0001, which together covered approximately 99% of repertoires. A TCR clonal expansion and chaos score per V-J combination was defined as the ratio of F50 clonal expansion to chaos observed in the TCRdist matrix. Welch's t-statistics and random forest were used to narrow the features down to 10 to 15 V-J combinations, which were then fed into a naive Bayes classifier. Thyroid-blood repertoire similarity was quantified with the Morisita-Horn index. TCRdb redid the processing of the public reads, applying fastp at Q25 and MiXCR, and retained in-frame beta chains. Rows are unified per CDR3 protein, each entry keeping the most common DNA and genes. The authors' filters were not applied to this entry. The sample table shows 350,000 or so distinct CDR3 sequences, and 15% to 20% are seen once. Jointly, the top ten make up 9% to 15% of the sample.

The full study reports these points: Among expanded thyroid clonotypes with frequency above 0.001, most also showed up in blood, which suggests that blood repertoires may reflect the thyroid immune response. In cross-validation, the 13-signature model distinguished ophthalmopathy from stable hyperthyroidism with 85% to 90% sensitivity and 81.08% specificity, and in the test set the corresponding values were around 80% and 75%. Sample size was not statistically predetermined, and group allocation was not concealed from the investigators. In validation, the model predicted ophthalmopathy progression with more than 70% sensitivity and roughly 72% specificity; fewer than 15 predicted patients were CT-confirmed with GO in a median of around 6 months.

Ophthalmopathy patients were characterized by moderately to severely active disease, a Clinical Activity Score of at least 3, a NOSPECS grade of at least 4, and a disease duration under 3 months. Anyone with other autoimmune diseases, uncontrolled infections, pregnancy or lactation was excluded from the study. Clinical symptoms, serum thyroxine, TRAb, thyroid ultrasound and orbital computed tomography formed the basis of the diagnosis. Using Ficoll-Paque density gradient centrifugation, PBMCs were isolated from 9.5 to 10 ml of fresh peripheral blood. Trizol reagent was used to extract the total RNA, and its quality was then checked on an Agilent 2100 Bioanalyzer. V is pared back by 4 bases and J by 3 bases, with 13 bases lying between the germline termini. Reading from cysteine to phenylalanine, the CDR3 counts 15 amino acids. Of the read, only the CDR3 DNA is kept; its 45 bases are in frame from base 1. CDR1 and CDR2 are read off the germline V gene (reference sequence) as DFQATT and SNEGSKA.

This clonotype was seen many times. There is no known antigen for this receptor. The sample holds no much larger clone one base away, and base qualities are not on file. This chain joins TRBV20-1 to TRBJ1-6; there is no confident call for the D gene. The sequence was obtained from an adult man with Graves' ophthalmopathy. Material for sequencing was peripheral blood. In nucleotide form, the sequence is TGCAGTGCTACCGCCTCTGGGGACTATAATTCACCCCTCCACTTT. It encodes CSATASGDYNSPLHF.